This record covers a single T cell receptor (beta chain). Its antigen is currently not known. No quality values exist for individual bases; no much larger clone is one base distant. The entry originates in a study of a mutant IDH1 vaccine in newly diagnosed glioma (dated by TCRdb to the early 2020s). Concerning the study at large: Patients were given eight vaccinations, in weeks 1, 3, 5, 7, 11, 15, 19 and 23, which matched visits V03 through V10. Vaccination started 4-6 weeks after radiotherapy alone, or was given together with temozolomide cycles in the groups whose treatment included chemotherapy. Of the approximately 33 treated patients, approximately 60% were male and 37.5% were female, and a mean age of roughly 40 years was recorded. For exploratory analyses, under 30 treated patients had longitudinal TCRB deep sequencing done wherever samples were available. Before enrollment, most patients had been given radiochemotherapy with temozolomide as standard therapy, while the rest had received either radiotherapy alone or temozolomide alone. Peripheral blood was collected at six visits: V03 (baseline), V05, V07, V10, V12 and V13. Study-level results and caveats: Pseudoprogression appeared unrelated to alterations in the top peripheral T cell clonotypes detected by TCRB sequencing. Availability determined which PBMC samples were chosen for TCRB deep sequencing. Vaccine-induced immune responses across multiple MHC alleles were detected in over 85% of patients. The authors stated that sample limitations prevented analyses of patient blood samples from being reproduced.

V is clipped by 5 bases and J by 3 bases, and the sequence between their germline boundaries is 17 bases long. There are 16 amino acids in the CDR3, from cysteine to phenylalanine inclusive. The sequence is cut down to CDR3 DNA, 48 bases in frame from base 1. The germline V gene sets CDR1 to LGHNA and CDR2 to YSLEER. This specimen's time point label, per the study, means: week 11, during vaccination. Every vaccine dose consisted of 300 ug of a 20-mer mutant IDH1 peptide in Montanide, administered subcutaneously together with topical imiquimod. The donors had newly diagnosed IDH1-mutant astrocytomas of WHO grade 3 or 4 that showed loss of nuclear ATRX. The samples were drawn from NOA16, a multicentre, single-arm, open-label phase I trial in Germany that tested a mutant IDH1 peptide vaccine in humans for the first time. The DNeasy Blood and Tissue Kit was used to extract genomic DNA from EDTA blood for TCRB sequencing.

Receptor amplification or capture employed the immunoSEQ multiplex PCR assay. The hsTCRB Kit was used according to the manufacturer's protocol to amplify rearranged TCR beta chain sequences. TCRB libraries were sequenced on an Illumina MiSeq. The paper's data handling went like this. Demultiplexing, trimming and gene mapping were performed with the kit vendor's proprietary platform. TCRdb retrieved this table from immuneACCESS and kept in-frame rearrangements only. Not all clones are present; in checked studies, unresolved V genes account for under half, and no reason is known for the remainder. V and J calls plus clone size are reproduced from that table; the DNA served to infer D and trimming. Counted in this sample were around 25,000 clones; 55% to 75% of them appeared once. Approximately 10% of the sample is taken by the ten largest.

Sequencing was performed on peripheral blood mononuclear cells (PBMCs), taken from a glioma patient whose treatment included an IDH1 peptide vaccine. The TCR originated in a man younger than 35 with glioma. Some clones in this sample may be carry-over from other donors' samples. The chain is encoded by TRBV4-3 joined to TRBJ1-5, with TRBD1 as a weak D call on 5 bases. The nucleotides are TGCGCCAGCAGCGAAGGGGTCCAAGGGACCAATCAGCCCCAGCATTTT. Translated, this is CASSEGVQGTNQPQHF.